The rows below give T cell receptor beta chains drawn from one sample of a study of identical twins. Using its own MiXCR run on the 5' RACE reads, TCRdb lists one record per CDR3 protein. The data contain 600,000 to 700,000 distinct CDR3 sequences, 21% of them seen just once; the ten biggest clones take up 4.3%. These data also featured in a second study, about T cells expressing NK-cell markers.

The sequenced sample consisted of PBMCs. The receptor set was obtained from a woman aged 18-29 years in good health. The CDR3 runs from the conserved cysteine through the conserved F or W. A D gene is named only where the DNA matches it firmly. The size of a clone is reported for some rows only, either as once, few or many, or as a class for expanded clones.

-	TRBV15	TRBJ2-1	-	CATSREQESYNEQFF	TGTGCCACCAGCAGAGAACAGGAGTCCTACAATGAGCAGTTCTTC
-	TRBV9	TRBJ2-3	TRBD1	CASSVGQGAADTQYF	TGTGCCAGCAGCGTAGGACAGGGGGCGGCCGATACGCAGTATTTT
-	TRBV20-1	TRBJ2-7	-	CSARDQGKTYEQYF	TGCAGTGCTAGAGATCAGGGGAAGACCTACGAGCAGTACTTC
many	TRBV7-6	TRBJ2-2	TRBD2	CASSQTSGGSTGELFF	TGTGCCAGCAGCCAGACTAGCGGGGGGAGCACCGGGGAGCTGTTTTTT
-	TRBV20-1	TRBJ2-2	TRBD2	CSARRTSHLTGELFF	TGCAGTGCTAGACGGACTAGTCATCTTACCGGGGAGCTGTTTTTT
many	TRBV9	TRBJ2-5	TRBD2	CASSAGLAKGTQYF	TGTGCCAGCAGCGCCGGACTAGCGAAGGGGACCCAGTACTTC
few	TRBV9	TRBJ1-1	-	CASSVGMNTEAFF	TGTGCCAGCAGCGTAGGGATGAACACTGAAGCTTTCTTT
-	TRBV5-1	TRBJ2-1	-	CASRIDGGGEQFF	TGCGCCAGCAGAATAGACGGAGGGGGAGAGCAGTTCTTC
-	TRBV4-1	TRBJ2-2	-	CASSQGLGTRGLFF	TGCGCCAGCAGCCAAGGGTTAGGGACAAGAGGGCTGTTTTTT
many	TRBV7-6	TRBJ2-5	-	CASSFLGGPQETQYF	TGTGCCAGCAGCTTTCTCGGGGGCCCACAAGAGACCCAGTACTTC
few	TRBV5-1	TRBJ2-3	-	CASSLLTGDTQYF	TGCGCCAGCAGCCTCCTGACCGGGGATACGCAGTATTTT
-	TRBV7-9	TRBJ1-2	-	CASSLGPTLYGYTF	TGTGCCAGCAGCTTAGGACCGACTCTCTATGGCTACACCTTC